What follows are 3 T cell receptor beta chains derived from one specimen sequenced in a study of OX40 agonist ivuxolimab in advanced cancers. Measured with immunoSEQ multiplex PCR; TCRdb has only the in-frame clones, and not every one. Of about 32,000 clones listed, 85% to 90% were seen once; the top ten hold around 30%. Sequencing was performed on CD4+ or CD8+ T cells sorted from blood, taken in a trial of the OX40 agonist ivuxolimab. The source of these receptors is an adult with an advanced solid tumor such as melanoma, head and neck, liver or kidney cancer.

The V gene is TRBV11-3, the J gene TRBJ2-7; 9 bases line up with TRBD2. The CDR3 length is 16 residues. The germline CDR1 and CDR2 sequences are SGHNT and YENEEA. With 2 bases clipped from V and 0 bases from J, the junction kept 5 bases outside the gene matches. In DNA form, the CDR3 reads TGTGCCAGCAGCTTAAGGACTAGCGCCCTCTCCTACGAGCAGTACTTC. This translates into CASSLRTSALSYEQYF.

The genes are TRBV6-5 and TRBJ2-7; no definite D call. The germline gives CDR1 MNHEY, CDR2 SVGAGI. The CDR3 loop spans 12 amino acids. Trimming left V 7 bases short and J 0 bases short, with 7 bases between. CDR3: CASIGSSYEQYF. The CDR3 bases are TGTGCCAGCATAGGGTCCTCCTACGAGCAGTACTTC.

The rearrangement links TRBV11-2 to TRBJ2-1; perhaps TRBD2 as D (6 bases). This CDR3 has 13 amino acids. Deletions cut 4 bases from V and 10 bases from J, with 14 bases between. The germline gives CDR1 SGHAT, CDR2 FQNNGV. CDR3 in amino acids: CASSSSPAGEQFF. As DNA, the CDR3 is TGTGCCAGCAGCTCGTCGCCGGCGGGGGAGCAGTTCTTC.